The 16 T cell receptor beta chains listed next were all sequenced from one sample in a study of technical replicates of blood from a handful of donors. The assay was immunoSEQ multiplex PCR, and TCRdb's table has in-frame clones only and misses some. The sample carries over 85,000 clones, almost 97% recorded once. The sequenced sample was T cells isolated from PBMCs. The source is a human donor in good health.

The chain couples TRBV28 to TRBJ2-7, with TRBD1 matching 7 bases. Germline assignment: CDR1 MDHEN and CDR2 SYDVKM. After removal of 8 bases from V and 4 bases from J, the junction contained 11 bases not matched to a gene. The CDR3 extends over 14 amino acids. CDR3 amino acids: CASSAKDRPYEQYF. The CDR3 nucleotides are TGTGCCAGCTCGGCTAAGGACAGGCCTTACGAGCAGTACTTC.

The chain couples TRBV10-3 to TRBJ1-1; D gene uncertain. From germline, CDR1 is ENHRY and CDR2 SYGVKD. The V gene lost 2 bases and the J gene lost 5 bases, with 6 bases spanning the gap. The CDR3 spans 12 residues. In DNA form, the CDR3 reads TGTGCCATCAGTGAGGCGGGGACTGAAGCTTTCTTT. This codes for CAISEAGTEAFF.

The gene calls are TRBV28 and TRBJ2-1, with TRBD2 matching 12 bases. The V gene's germline CDR1 is MDHEN and CDR2 SYDVKM. This CDR3 has 17 residues. The junction had 11 bases not matched to a gene; V was cut back by 4 bases and J by 7 bases. CDR3 bases: TGTGCCAGCAGTTCGACGACTAGCGGGAGAATGTCGAATGAGCAGTTCTTC. Amino acid sequence: CASSSTTSGRMSNEQFF. Variable domain in full (rest from reference TRBV28 and TRBJ2-1): DVKVTQSSRYLVKRTGEKVFLECVQDMDHENMFWYRQDPGLGLRLIYFSYDVKMKEKGDIPEGYSVSREKKERFSLILESASTNQTSMYLCASSSTTSGRMSNEQFFGPGTRLTVL.

As regards this clone: Its ends do not fully match the called genes, so a read error is possible. This sequence joins TRBV5-4 and TRBJ2-5, with D tentatively TRBD2 (5 bases). This CDR3 spans 12 amino acids. Germline V gene lookup returns CDR1 SGHNT and CDR2 YYREEE (reference sequence). This CDR3 reads CASSRGWETRYF. The CDR3, as DNA: TGTGCCAGCAGCCGAGGGTGGGAGACCCGGTACTTC.

The table lists this clone with a count of one. V gene TRBV4-3 combines with J gene TRBJ2-3; D may be TRBD1 (5 bases). The germline gives CDR1 LGHNA, CDR2 YSLEER. The CDR3 runs 16 residues. Trimming removed 2 bases from V and 0 bases from J, with 12 bases in between. DNA for the CDR3: TGCGCCAGCAGCCAATTTGGAAGGGGAAGCACAGATACGCAGTATTTT. It specifies CASSQFGRGSTDTQYF.

DNA for the CDR3: TGTGCCTGGAATCCCGGACTAGCGGGGGAGCAGTACTTC. Translated, it gives CAWNPGLAGEQYF. The chain recombines TRBV30 with TRBJ2-7; 12 bases align to TRBD2. Germline V lookup: CDR1 GTSNPN, CDR2 SVGIG (reference sequence). Trimming cost V 4 bases and J 7 bases; bases outside gene matches: 5. The CDR3 has 13 amino acids.

The rearrangement joins TRBV9 to TRBJ2-1, with 16 positions matching TRBD2. CDR1 is SGDLS and CDR2 is YYNGEE in the germline V gene. There are 16 residues in the CDR3. V lost 3 bases to trimming and J lost 9 bases; unmatched junction nucleotides: 6. The CDR3 region is CASSGGTSGRGGEQFF. CDR3 in DNA: TGTGCCAGCAGCGGCGGGACTAGCGGGAGGGGCGGTGAGCAGTTCTTC.

This clone was detected once. The V and J genes are TRBV27 and TRBJ1-5, with 8 bases that match TRBD1. Germline assignment: CDR1 MNHEY and CDR2 SMNVEV (reference sequence). The CDR3 totals 18 residues. The V segment lost 1 base and the J segment 3 bases; nucleotides outside the gene matches: 11. CDR3 in DNA: TGTGCCAGCAGTTTATTTTTCGGACAGGGAAGAATCAATCAGCCCCAGCATTTT. Protein: CASSLFFGQGRINQPQHF.

V gene TRBV27 combines with J gene TRBJ2-1, with a tentative D call TRBD1 (7 bases). There are 14 residues in the CDR3. Trimming removed 7 bases from V and 0 bases from J, with 10 bases in between. Germline V gene sequence: CDR1 MNHEY, CDR2 SMNVEV (reference sequence). Written as DNA, the CDR3 is TGTGCCAGCACAGGGGGGAGCTCCTACAATGAGCAGTTCTTC. This translates into CASTGGSSYNEQFF.

The rearrangement uses TRBV5-4 and TRBJ2-1; perhaps TRBD2 as D (6 bases). Germline V gene data show CDR1 as SGHNT and CDR2 as YYREEE (reference sequence). The CDR3 covers 17 residues. V was pared by 1 base and J by 0 bases, with 14 bases between. CDR3 protein: CASSLLSGVASYNEQFF. The CDR3 nucleotides read TGTGCCAGCAGCTTGCTATCGGGGGTGGCCTCCTACAATGAGCAGTTCTTC.

The rearrangement joins TRBV15 to TRBJ1-1; D gene uncertain. In germline, CDR1 is LNHNV, CDR2 YYDKDF (reference sequence). Trimming removed 0 bases from V and 1 base from J, with 6 bases in between. CDR3 length equals 14 residues. The CDR3 loop reads CATSRDLANTEAFF. As DNA, the CDR3 is TGTGCCACCAGCAGAGATCTGGCGAACACTGAAGCTTTCTTT.

This chain uses TRBV2 with TRBJ1-2, with 7 bases lining up with TRBD1. V gave up 4 bases and J gave up 8 bases; unmatched junction bases: 13. The CDR3 has 15 residues. In germline, CDR1 is SNHLY, CDR2 FYNNEI. The CDR3 coding sequence is TGTGCCAGCAGTGGGGAACAGGGGCGAGGAAACGGCTACACCTTC. Protein product: CASSGEQGRGNGYTF.

The V gene is TRBV12-5, the J gene TRBJ2-3; TRBD2 matches at 8 bases. Germline assignment: CDR1 LGHNT and CDR2 FRNRAP. Losses at the gene ends were 3 bases for V and 2 bases for J; bases not matched to a gene: 7. The CDR3 covers 16 residues. CDR3 nucleotide sequence: TGTGCTAGTGGTTTATTAGCGGGGAGCACCACAGATACGCAGTATTTT. Translation: CASGLLAGSTTDTQYF.

This clone showed up just a few times. The chain employs TRBV4-1 and TRBJ1-1; D is uncertain. The CDR3 runs 13 residues. Trimming took 4 bases from V and 0 from J, leaving 6 bases between them. Germline loops: CDR1 MGHRA, CDR2 YSYEKL. CDR3 sequence (DNA): TGCGCCAGCAGCCCCAGATTGAACACTGAAGCTTTCTTT. Its translation: CASSPRLNTEAFF.

The chain recombines TRBV2 with TRBJ1-3; perhaps TRBD1 as D (6 bases). The CDR3 has 15 amino acids. V dropped 2 bases and J dropped 0 bases, with 8 bases sitting between them. From germline, CDR1 is SNHLY and CDR2 FYNNEI. CDR3 sequence: CASSERTVSGNTIYF. DNA for the CDR3: TGTGCCAGCAGTGAAAGGACAGTCTCTGGAAACACCATATATTTT.

The chain joins TRBV4-3 to TRBJ2-1; D possibly corresponds to TRBD2 (5 bases). CDR1 LGHNA and CDR2 YSLEER come from the germline V gene. CDR3 length: 16 residues. Trimming took off 4 bases at V and 4 bases at J, with 17 bases between the two ends. CDR3 sequence: CASSREDSGFYNEQFF. The CDR3 coding sequence is TGCGCCAGCAGCCGAGAGGACTCCGGGTTTTACAATGAGCAGTTCTTC.